The rows below give T cell receptor beta chains drawn from one sample of a study of T cells in Graves' hyperthyroidism and ophthalmopathy. TCRdb reanalysed the multiplex PCR reads using MiXCR and keeps one entry per CDR3 protein. The sample yields about 640,000 distinct CDR3 sequences, less than 25% seen once. Input material: blood. These receptors originate from a man younger than 45 with Graves' ophthalmopathy. The CDR3 runs from the conserved cysteine through the conserved F or W. A D gene is named only where the DNA matches it firmly. Clone size is given for some rows only: seen once, a few or many times, or a class if the clone is expanded.

>-|TRBJ2-3|few|TRBV20-1
TGCAGTGCTAGAGATACAGGGAGATCCACAGATACGCAGTATTTT
CSARDTGRSTDTQYF
>TRBD1|TRBJ1-2|-|TRBV6-2/TRBV6-3
TGTGCCAGCAGGAACAGGGGGCGTCGAGGCTACACCTTC
CASRNRGRRGYTF
>-|TRBJ1-5|many|TRBV27
TGTGCCAGCAGTTTATATCCGCGAGAGGGCAGGCCCCAGCATTTT
CASSLYPREGRPQHF
>TRBD2|TRBJ2-1|-|TRBV5-6
TGTGCCAGCAGCTTAGTAGCGGGAGACGATGAGCAGTTCTTC
CASSLVAGDDEQFF
>-|TRBJ2-6|few|TRBV5-4
TGTGCCAGCAGCTGGGGGGGCGTAACTTCTGGGGCCAACGTCCTGACTTTC
CASSWGGVTSGANVLTF
>-|TRBJ1-1|few|TRBV6-1
TGTGCCAGCAGTAGGGTCAGTTTGAACACTGAAGCTTTCTTT
CASSRVSLNTEAFF
>-|TRBJ2-2|few|TRBV28
TGTGCCAGCAGTCCCTCTATAAGGGAGCTGTTTTTT
CASSPSIRELFF
>-|TRBJ2-7|many|TRBV2
TGTGCCAGCTCCGGGACAAGGTACGAGCAGTACTTC
CASSGTRYEQYF
>TRBD2|TRBJ2-5|many|TRBV10-3
TGTGCCATCAAGGCTAGGGCTAGCGGACCTCAAGAGACCCAGTACTTC
CAIKARASGPQETQYF
>-|TRBJ2-2|-|TRBV12-3/TRBV12-4
TGTGCCAGCAGTGGTTTACCCCACATCGGACAAAAATCCCCTAAGAAGGAGCTGTTTTTT
CASSGLPHIGQKSPKKELFF
>-|TRBJ1-2|-|TRBV30
TGTGCCTGGAGGAATTGGAGCTATGGCTACACCTTC
CAWRNWSYGYTF
>-|TRBJ1-4|-|TRBV6-2/TRBV6-3
TGTGCCAGCAGTTGCACTTTGATGGAGACTAATGAAAAACTGTTTTTT
CASSCTLMETNEKLFF
>-|TRBJ1-5|-|TRBV20-1
TGCAGTGCTAGCAGAACAGGCACCAATCAGCCCCAGCATTTT
CSASRTGTNQPQHF
>-|TRBJ1-5|many|TRBV28
TGTGCCAGCAGTTCCCGAGTTTATAGCAATCAGCCCCAGCATTTT
CASSSRVYSNQPQHF
>TRBD2|TRBJ2-7|-|TRBV28
TGTGCCAGCAGGGGGGGCGCGGGAGGCCATTACGAGCAGTACTTC
CASRGGAGGHYEQYF
>-|TRBJ1-5|-|TRBV7-8
TGTGCCAGCAGCCCCGCTAGGGTGAACAATCAGCCCCAGCATTTT
CASSPARVNNQPQHF
>-|TRBJ1-5|once|TRBV30
TGTGCCTGGAGTGTTTCCTATAGCGATCAGCCCCAGCATTTT
CAWSVSYSDQPQHF
>-|TRBJ1-4|few|TRBV5-1
TGCGCCAGCAGCTTGAAGAGTGGAGTTTCGAATGAAAAACTGTTTTTT
CASSLKSGVSNEKLFF
>-|TRBJ2-1|-|TRBV13
TGTGCCAGCAGCCGACTGTCCAACAATGAGCAGTTCTTC
CASSRLSNNEQFF
>TRBD2|TRBJ2-1|few|TRBV20-1
TGCAGTGCTAGAGATCCCCAACGGGCGGGAGGCCGATTCAATGAGCAGTTCTTC
CSARDPQRAGGRFNEQFF
>-|TRBJ1-2|many|TRBV24-1
TGTGCCACCAGTGACTCAAGTGGCTACACCTTC
CATSDSSGYTF
>-|TRBJ2-3|few|TRBV5-1
TGCGCCAGCAGCTTGCGACTAGGAAGCACAGATACGCAGTATTTT
CASSLRLGSTDTQYF
>TRBD1|TRBJ1-2|-|TRBV9
TGTGCCAGCAGCGTAGGAAGACAGGGTGACTATGGCTACACCTTC
CASSVGRQGDYGYTF
>TRBD2|TRBJ2-5|few|TRBV6-2/TRBV6-3
TGTGCCAGCAGTTACCTTCCCCTAGCGGGAGAAGAGACCCAGTACTTC
CASSYLPLAGEETQYF
>-|TRBJ1-5|-|TRBV9
TGTGCCAGCAGCGTAAGTGATCCTAGGCAGCCCCAGCATTTT
CASSVSDPRQPQHF
>-|TRBJ2-1|-|TRBV2
TGTGCCAGCAGATTATCCGGGCTCCACCCTGGGAATGAGCAGTCCTTC
CASRLSGLHPGNEQSF
>TRBD2|TRBJ2-1|few|TRBV19
TGTGCCAGCAACAGCGGGAGGGCTTCCTATGAGCAGTTCTTC
CASNSGRASYEQFF
>TRBD2|TRBJ2-5|few|TRBV20-1
TGCAGTGCTAGAGATCTGGGGGCGGGAGGAGAGACCCAGTACTTC
CSARDLGAGGETQYF
>TRBD2|TRBJ2-3|few|TRBV15
TGTGCCACCAGCAGAGATAAAGGACTAGCGGAAGGCACGCAGTATTTT
CATSRDKGLAEGTQYF
>-|TRBJ2-7|few|TRBV20-1
TGCAGTGCTAGAGTCCCAAGGTTTTACGAGCAGTACTTC
CSARVPRFYEQYF
>TRBD2|TRBJ2-5|many|TRBV28
TGTGCCAGCAGTTTCGGGAGGGCGAGTGCTCGAGAGACCCAGTACTTC
CASSFGRASARETQYF
>-|TRBJ2-7|few|TRBV18
TGTGCCAGCTCACCACCGAAGGGTGCCGAGCAGTACTTC
CASSPPKGAEQYF
>TRBD1|TRBJ1-1|many|TRBV20-1
TGCAGTGCTGAGGGACAGGGGAACACTGAAGCTTTCTTT
CSAEGQGNTEAFF
>-|TRBJ2-1|-|TRBV19
TGTGCCAGTAGTATAGGGTTTGGCCGGACCAATGAGCAGTTCTTC
CASSIGFGRTNEQFF
>-|TRBJ2-1|-|TRBV4-1
TGCGCCAGCAGCCAAGTTCGGGCTACCAATGAGCAGTTCTTC
CASSQVRATNEQFF
>-|TRBJ1-2|few|TRBV7-6
TGTGCCAGCAGCAGGTCCGAGGGATATGGAGACTACACCTTC
CASSRSEGYGDYTF
>-|TRBJ1-2|many|TRBV27
TGTGCCAGCAGCCCGGGGCGCGTCTATGGCTACACCTTC
CASSPGRVYGYTF
>-|TRBJ2-7|many|TRBV27
TGTGCCAGCAGTGTCCGAGGGCTGAGCGAGCAGTACTTC
CASSVRGLSEQYF
>TRBD2|TRBJ2-1|-|TRBV27
TGTGCCAGCAGTACAATACTAGCGGGGGCCTACAATGAGCAGTTCTTC
CASSTILAGAYNEQFF
>-|TRBJ1-1|many|TRBV5-1
TGCGCCAGCAGCCTACAGGGAGACACTGAAGCTTTCTTT
CASSLQGDTEAFF
>TRBD1|TRBJ1-6|few|TRBV2
TGTGCCAGCAAGCCCCAGGGGGAAGCTTCACCCCTCCACTTT
CASKPQGEASPLHF
>TRBD2|TRBJ2-3|-|TRBV20-1
TGCAGTGCTAGCCATAGCGGGACTAGCACAGATACGCAGTATTTT
CSASHSGTSTDTQYF
>-|TRBJ2-2|-|TRBV27
TGTGCCAGCACCCCCTTCGAGTCAAGCGGGGAGCTGTTTTTT
CASTPFESSGELFF
>TRBD1|TRBJ2-1|-|TRBV29-1
TGCAGCGTTGTCAGGACAGGCATCAATGAGCAGTTCTTC
CSVVRTGINEQFF
>TRBD2|TRBJ2-3|many|TRBV11-2
TGTGCCAGCAGCTCACACCTCCTCACTAGCGCGGGCACAGATACGCAGTATTTT
CASSSHLLTSAGTDTQYF